This TCR beta chain emerged from a study of cytomegalovirus exposure and HLA in healthy donors. Study-level information: The use of the same platform for the 120 validation repertoires and the approximately 670 first-cohort repertoires was reported by a later analysis. General study findings and limits: The classifier reportedly diagnosed cytomegalovirus status with high sensitivity and specificity.

The germline V gene has CDR1 MNHNY and CDR2 SVGAGI (reference sequence). The CDR3 has 16 residues. Trimming took off 4 bases at V and 2 bases at J, with 18 bases between the two ends. Using immunoSEQ multiplex PCR, the repertoire was profiled, and TCRdb retains in-frame clones only, with some absent. Of under 250,000 clones listed, about 90% are singletons. Turning to this clone: As yet, its antigen is unknown.

Sequenced sample: PBMCs. The chain has TRBV6-6 and TRBJ2-7; D gene unclear. The TCR sequence derives from a man aged 18 to 30 in good health and CMV-seropositive. The CDR3 sequence is CASSSTDTDGAYEQYF. CDR3 nucleotide sequence: TGTGCCAGCAGTTCGACCGATACTGACGGAGCCTACGAGCAGTACTTC.